This T cell receptor (beta chain) was identified during a study of cytomegalovirus exposure and HLA in healthy donors. The study's findings and limits: Confirmation was obtained in vitro that a few CMV-associated chains are specific for CMV antigens. According to the study, 150 to 200 TCR beta chains were cytomegalovirus-associated.

Sequencing was performed with immunoSEQ multiplex PCR; in TCRdb, only in-frame clones are kept and a portion is missing. The table has around 130,000 clones, under 90% seen once. As regards this clone: The antigen is unknown.

The CDR3 length is 16 residues. Between the trimmed V and J ends, which lost 0 bases and 3 bases, there was a span of 11 bases. CDR1 is MRHNA, CDR2 SNTAGT, per germline. This chain joins TRBV6-4 and TRBJ2-2, with D unclear. This TCR was recovered from a man younger than 40 in good health and CMV-seronegative. The sequenced sample consisted of PBMCs. The CDR3 loop reads CASSDSSSRYTGELFF. CDR3 DNA sequence: TGTGCCAGCAGTGACTCTTCCTCCAGGTACACCGGGGAGCTGTTTTTT.